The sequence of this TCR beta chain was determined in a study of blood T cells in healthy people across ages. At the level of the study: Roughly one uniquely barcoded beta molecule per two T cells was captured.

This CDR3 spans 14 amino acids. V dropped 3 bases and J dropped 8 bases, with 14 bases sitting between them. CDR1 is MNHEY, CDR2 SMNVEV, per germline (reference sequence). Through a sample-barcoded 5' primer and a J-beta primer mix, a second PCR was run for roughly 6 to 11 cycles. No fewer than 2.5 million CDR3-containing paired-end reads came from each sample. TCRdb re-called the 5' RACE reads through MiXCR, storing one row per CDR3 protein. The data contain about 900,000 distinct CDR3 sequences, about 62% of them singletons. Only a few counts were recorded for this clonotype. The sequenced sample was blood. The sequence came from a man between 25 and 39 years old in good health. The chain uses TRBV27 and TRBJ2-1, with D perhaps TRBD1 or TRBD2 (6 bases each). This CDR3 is CASSFSGGGDEQFF. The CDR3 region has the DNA TGTGCCAGCAGTTTTAGCGGAGGGGGAGATGAGCAGTTCTTC.